This entry lists 25 T cell receptor beta chains sequenced from one sample in a study of blood T cell repertoires in COVID-19. Sequencing was performed with immunoSEQ multiplex PCR; in TCRdb, only in-frame clones are kept and a portion is missing. This sample has some 200,000 clones, with roughly 80% found just once. The specimen was peripheral blood. Every receptor here comes from a woman between 65 and 79 years old with COVID-19, enrolled during active disease.

The chain is built from TRBV5-4 and TRBJ2-7; unclear D gene. Germline CDR1 SGHNT, CDR2 YYREEE (reference sequence). The V end lost 2 bases, the J end lost 2 bases, and 8 bases lay between the germline ends. This CDR3 has 13 amino acids. The CDR3 loop reads CASSFSPTYEQYF. CDR3 nucleotide sequence: TGTGCCAGCAGCTTTAGCCCTACCTACGAGCAGTACTTC.

This sequence joins TRBV10-1 and TRBJ1-6; possible D gene TRBD1, 6 bases. The CDR3 consists of 14 residues. The germline V and J ends were trimmed by 4 bases and 9 bases, with 13 bases remaining between them. CDR1 is WNHNN, CDR2 SYGVQD, per germline (reference sequence). The DNA for the CDR3 is TGCGCCAGCAGTGCAGAACAGGGATTTTCACCCCTCCACTTT. This translates into CASSAEQGFSPLHF.

The chain employs TRBV11-3 and TRBJ1-1; TRBD1 matches at 7 bases. Trimming cost V 0 bases and J 1 base; bases outside gene matches: 2. This CDR3 is built from 15 residues. Germline CDR1 and CDR2: SGHNT and YENEEA. CDR3 in DNA: TGTGCCAGCAGCTTAGAAGGGACAGCGAACACTGAAGCTTTCTTT. Amino acid sequence: CASSLEGTANTEAFF.

The genes are TRBV4-2 and TRBJ1-1, with 8 bases matching TRBD1. CDR3 length: 14 amino acids. Per germline, CDR1 LGHNA and CDR2 YNFKEQ. V lost 4 bases and J lost 6; bases outside the gene matches: 7. This CDR3 is CASSRGQGDAEAFF. The CDR3 coding sequence is TGTGCCAGCAGCCGAGGACAGGGAGATGCTGAAGCTTTCTTT.

The chain couples TRBV4-2 to TRBJ2-3; weak D call: TRBD2 (6 bases). Germline CDR1 and CDR2: LGHNA and YNFKEQ. CDR3 length: 14 amino acids. V was pared by 1 base and J by 6 bases, with 11 bases between. The CDR3 spells CASSQVNRGDTQYF. CDR3 DNA: TGTGCCAGCAGCCAAGTCAATCGGGGGGATACGCAGTATTTT.

This clone was recorded a few times. The chain recombines TRBV6-5 with TRBJ1-2; TRBD1 might be the D (5 bases). Germline V gene lookup returns CDR1 MNHEY and CDR2 SVGAGI. This CDR3 is 15 amino acids long. V was clipped by 6 bases and J by 4 bases, with 18 bases between them. CDR3 protein: CASSQTAGRGYGYTF. The CDR3 DNA follows: TGTGCCAGCAGCCAAACGGCGGGGAGGGGCTATGGCTACACCTTC.

The chain has TRBV29-1 and TRBJ2-5; a possible D gene is TRBD1 (6 bases). Germline assignment: CDR1 SQVTM and CDR2 ANQGSEA. This CDR3 has 13 residues. The V gene lost 4 bases and the J gene lost 2 bases, with 11 bases spanning the gap. The CDR3 spells CSVAYRAQETQYF. CDR3 DNA sequence: TGCAGCGTTGCGTACAGGGCGCAAGAGACCCAGTACTTC.

This clone was seen just once. The rearrangement joins TRBV10-1 to TRBJ2-2, with TRBD2 matching over 8 bases. CDR1 is WNHNN, CDR2 SYGVQD, per germline (reference sequence). With 5 bases clipped from V and 1 base from J, the junction kept 0 bases outside the gene matches. The CDR3 is made up of 14 amino acids. The CDR3 sequence is CASSREGNTGELFF. The CDR3 coding sequence is TGCGCCAGCAGTCGGGAGGGGAACACCGGGGAGCTGTTTTTT.

V and J are TRBV19 and TRBJ2-1; TRBD1 agrees at 8 bases. Per the germline V gene, CDR1 is LNHDA and CDR2 is SQIVND (reference sequence). V lost 7 bases, J lost 2 bases, and 13 bases stayed unmatched. This CDR3 is 17 amino acids long. In nucleotides, the CDR3 is TGTGCCAGTACCCCCCCAACAGGGGGAAGGGCCTACAATGAGCAGTTCTTC. Translating it yields CASTPPTGGRAYNEQFF.

The CDR3 DNA sequence: TGTGCCAGCAGCTTAAGTCCGGGAGCTAACTATGGCTACACCTTC. This sequence encodes CASSLSPGANYGYTF. The J gene is TRBJ1-2, the V gene TRBV7-2; D is undetermined. This CDR3 spans 15 amino acids. Deletions cut 2 bases from V and 0 bases from J, with 10 bases between. Per germline, CDR1 SGHTA and CDR2 FQGNSA.

The chain combines TRBV6-5 with TRBJ2-7; possibly TRBD2 for D (5 bases). The CDR3 extends over 15 amino acids. The V gene's germline CDR1 is MNHEY and CDR2 SVGAGI. V gave up 2 bases and J gave up 2 bases, with 13 bases separating them. CDR3: CASSYTTSRAYEQYF. CDR3 DNA sequence: TGTGCCAGCAGTTACACTACTAGTAGGGCCTACGAGCAGTACTTC.

The genes are TRBV10-3 and TRBJ2-2, with D maybe TRBD1 (5 bases). Germline V gene sequence: CDR1 ENHRY, CDR2 SYGVKD. The length of the CDR3 is 11 residues. Deletions cut 10 bases from V and 5 bases from J, with 8 bases between. The CDR3 spells CATKGTGELFF. DNA for the CDR3: TGTGCCACCAAGGGGACCGGGGAGCTGTTTTTT.

The CDR3 nucleotides are TGTGCCAGCAGCGTTATGGTCTCAGGGGGCACAGATACGCAGTATTTT. Its translation: CASSVMVSGGTDTQYF. The chain uses TRBV11-2 and TRBJ2-3, with a tentative D call TRBD1 (6 bases). V was trimmed by 5 bases and J by 1 base, leaving 16 bases between them. Germline CDR1 and CDR2: SGHAT and FQNNGV. The length of the CDR3 is 16 residues. The variable domain in full, completed from reference TRBV11-2 and TRBJ2-3, reads EAGVAQSPRYKIIEKRQSVAFWCNPISGHATLYWYQQILGQGPKLLIQFQNNGVVDDSQLPKDRFSAERLKGVDSTLKIQPAKLEDSAVYLCASSVMVSGGTDTQYFGPGTRLTVL.

The chain combines TRBV28 with TRBJ2-4, with D uncertain. V lost 2 bases and J 15 bases, leaving 11 bases between the germline ends. In germline, CDR1 is MDHEN, CDR2 SYDVKM. The CDR3 consists of 11 residues. This CDR3 reads CASSLNKVLYF. CDR3 in DNA: TGTGCCAGCAGTTTAAACAAAGTCCTGTACTTC. Variable domain in full (rest from reference TRBV28 and TRBJ2-4): DVKVTQSSRYLVKRTGEKVFLECVQDMDHENMFWYRQDPGLGLRLIYFSYDVKMKEKGDIPEGYSVSREKKERFSLILESASTNQTSMYLCASSLNKVLYFGAGTRLSVL.

The rearrangement uses TRBV20-1 and TRBJ2-1; the D gene is possibly TRBD2 (5 bases). This CDR3 is 11 amino acids long. Germline lookup yields CDR1 DFQATT and CDR2 SNEGSKA (reference sequence). With 0 bases removed from V and 13 bases from J, the gap between germline ends came to 10 bases. CDR3: CSARDPGSQFF. CDR3 nucleotides: TGCAGTGCTAGAGATCCGGGATCCCAGTTCTTC.

V and J are TRBV30 and TRBJ1-6, with TRBD1 matching 7 bases. Per the germline V gene, CDR1 is GTSNPN and CDR2 is SVGIG (reference sequence). The CDR3 is 13 residues long. The junction had 7 bases not matched to a gene; V was cut back by 4 bases and J by 10 bases. The CDR3 loop is CAWKTGLRSPLHF. CDR3 in DNA: TGTGCCTGGAAGACAGGGCTTCGGTCACCCCTCCACTTT.

This sequence joins TRBV5-1 and TRBJ2-3; D is possibly TRBD1 (5 bases). The V end lost 3 bases, the J end lost 0 bases, and 8 bases lay between the germline ends. CDR1 is SGHRS, CDR2 YFSETQ, per germline. The CDR3 has 14 residues. The CDR3 DNA reads TGCGCCAGCAGCTGGGCAGGGAGCACAGATACGCAGTATTTT. Translation: CASSWAGSTDTQYF.

The chain links TRBV27 to TRBJ1-2, with TRBD1 matching over 7 bases. Trimming at V came to 6 bases and at J to 4 bases, leaving 5 bases not matched to a gene. Germline CDR1 is MNHEY and CDR2 is SMNVEV (reference sequence). The CDR3 spans 13 residues. CDR3 nucleotides: TGTGCCAGCAGGGGGACAGCTAGCTATGGCTACACCTTC. This sequence encodes CASRGTASYGYTF.

The gene calls are TRBV9 and TRBJ2-1, with TRBD2 matching over 8 bases. The length of the CDR3 is 15 residues. Germline CDR1 and CDR2: SGDLS and YYNGEE. The trim removed 4 bases at V and 8 bases at J, leaving 11 bases unmatched. In DNA, the CDR3 is TGTGCCAGCAGCATGCGGGGACTAGTGGTAGATGAGCAGTTCTTC. It specifies CASSMRGLVVDEQFF.

The chain employs TRBV4-2 and TRBJ1-5, with TRBD1 identical over 9 bases. Germline-derived CDR1 and CDR2 are LGHNA and YNFKEQ. V lost 0 bases, J lost 7 bases, and 7 bases stayed unmatched. The CDR3 spans 16 residues. The CDR3 nucleotides read TGTGCCAGCAGCCAAGATGAGGACAGGGGAGGCCAGCCCCAGCATTTT. As protein: CASSQDEDRGGQPQHF.

This sequence joins TRBV7-2 and TRBJ2-3; D unclear. Trimming took 1 base from V and 5 from J, leaving 7 bases between them. The CDR3 consists of 13 residues. Germline-derived CDR1 and CDR2 are SGHTA and FQGNSA. CDR3 sequence (DNA): TGTGCCAGCAGCTTAGAGGCGGAAGATACGCAGTATTTT. Residues: CASSLEAEDTQYF.

The chain carries TRBV6-5 and TRBJ1-1; D is undetermined. The CDR3 sequence is 12 residues long. Germline loops: CDR1 MNHEY, CDR2 SVGAGI. Trimming shortened V by 6 bases and J by 1 base, and 6 bases separated the two germline ends. DNA of the CDR3: TGTGCCAGCAGCTCCGGGAACACTGAAGCTTTCTTT. Its protein is CASSSGNTEAFF.

This clone was observed a single time. The V gene is TRBV10-3, the J gene TRBJ2-2, with 7 nucleotides matching TRBD2. Looked up from germline, CDR1 is ENHRY and CDR2 is SYGVKD. CDR3 length: 13 residues. The V and J ends lost 9 bases and 2 bases, in that order; junction bases with no gene match: 3. The CDR3 region has the DNA TGTGCCATGGCGGGACTAAACACCGGGGAGCTGTTTTTT. As protein: CAMAGLNTGELFF.

The rearrangement links TRBV2 to TRBJ1-2, with 11 bases identical to TRBD1. The germline CDR1 and CDR2 sequences are SNHLY and FYNNEI. This CDR3 contains 15 residues. The V gene end was trimmed by 5 bases and the J gene end by 4 bases; junction bases not matched to a gene: 6. CDR3 nucleotide sequence: TGTGCCAGCAGTCCCGGACAGGGGGCTCCCTATGGCTACACCTTC. Protein product: CASSPGQGAPYGYTF.

The rearrangement uses TRBV5-1 and TRBJ1-3, with a tentative D call TRBD1 (6 bases). V dropped 3 bases and J dropped 0 bases, with 13 bases sitting between them. The CDR3 consists of 16 residues. The germline CDR1 and CDR2 sequences are SGHRS and YFSETQ. CDR3 coding DNA: TGCGCCAGCAGCTACGGACAGTTGAGCTCTGGAAACACCATATATTTT. It yields the protein CASSYGQLSSGNTIYF.